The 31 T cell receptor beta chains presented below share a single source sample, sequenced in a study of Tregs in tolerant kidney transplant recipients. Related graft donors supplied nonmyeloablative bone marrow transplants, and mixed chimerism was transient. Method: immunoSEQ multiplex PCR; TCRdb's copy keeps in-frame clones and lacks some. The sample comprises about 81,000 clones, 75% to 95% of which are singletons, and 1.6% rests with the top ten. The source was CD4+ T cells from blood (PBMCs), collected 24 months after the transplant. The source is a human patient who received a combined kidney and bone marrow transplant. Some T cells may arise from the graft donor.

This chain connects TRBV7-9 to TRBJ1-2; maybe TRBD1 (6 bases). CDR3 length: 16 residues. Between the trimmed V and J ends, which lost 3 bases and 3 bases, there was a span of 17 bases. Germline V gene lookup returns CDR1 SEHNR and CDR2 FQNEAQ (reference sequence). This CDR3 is CASSFNRDPSYYGYTF. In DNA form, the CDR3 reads TGTGCCAGCAGCTTTAACAGGGACCCCAGTTACTATGGCTACACCTTC.

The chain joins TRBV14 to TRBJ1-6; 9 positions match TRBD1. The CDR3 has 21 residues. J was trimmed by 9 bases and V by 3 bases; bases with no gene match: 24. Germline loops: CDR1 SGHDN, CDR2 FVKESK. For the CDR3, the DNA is TGTGCCAGCAGCCAGCGCCGGAATACGGGACAGGGCTCCTCAGCCGGTTCACCCCTCCACTTT. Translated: CASSQRRNTGQGSSAGSPLHF.

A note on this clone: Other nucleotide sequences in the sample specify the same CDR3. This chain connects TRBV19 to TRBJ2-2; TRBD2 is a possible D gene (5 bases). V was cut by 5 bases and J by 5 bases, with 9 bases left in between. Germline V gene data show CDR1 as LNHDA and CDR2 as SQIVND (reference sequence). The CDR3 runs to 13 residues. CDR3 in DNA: TGTGCCAGTAGTCGAGGCGGGACCGGGGAGCTGTTTTTT. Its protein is CASSRGGTGELFF.

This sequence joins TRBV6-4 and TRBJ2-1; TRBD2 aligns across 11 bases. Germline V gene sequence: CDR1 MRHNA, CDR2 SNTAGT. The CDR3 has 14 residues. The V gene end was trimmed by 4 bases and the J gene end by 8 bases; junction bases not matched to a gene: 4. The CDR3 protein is CASSVLAGGDEQFF. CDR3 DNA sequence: TGTGCCAGCAGTGTTCTAGCGGGAGGCGATGAGCAGTTCTTC.

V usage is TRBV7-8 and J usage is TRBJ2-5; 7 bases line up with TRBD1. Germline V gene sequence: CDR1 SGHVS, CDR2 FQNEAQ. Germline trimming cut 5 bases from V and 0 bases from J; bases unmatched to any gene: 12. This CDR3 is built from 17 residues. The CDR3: CASSPGRLQGYQETQYF. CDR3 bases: TGTGCCAGCAGCCCGGGACGCTTACAGGGGTACCAAGAGACCCAGTACTTC.

This chain's CDR3 is CASSEIWTSGMIQETQYF. The CDR3 coding sequence is TGTGCCAGCAGTGAAATATGGACTAGCGGAATGATTCAAGAGACCCAGTACTTC. This sequence joins TRBV6-1 and TRBJ2-5, with 10 bases that match TRBD2. The germline gives CDR1 MNHNS, CDR2 SASEGT. Trimming at V came to 2 bases and at J to 2 bases, leaving 11 bases not matched to a gene. The CDR3 totals 18 residues.

The CDR3 DNA reads as TGTGCCAGCCCTAGAGTCGGGGTAGCGGGGGCCTACGAGCAGTACTTC. Translating gives CASPRVGVAGAYEQYF. The chain is built from TRBV27 and TRBJ2-7; 9 bases match TRBD2. The CDR3 sequence is 16 residues long. J gave up 2 bases and V 8 bases, and 13 bases lay outside the gene matches. Germline values: CDR1 MNHEY, CDR2 SMNVEV (reference sequence).

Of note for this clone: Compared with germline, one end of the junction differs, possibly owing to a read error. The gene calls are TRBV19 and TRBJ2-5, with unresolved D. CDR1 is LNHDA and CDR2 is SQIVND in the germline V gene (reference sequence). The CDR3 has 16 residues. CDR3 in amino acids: CASSIKSRPTQEAQYF. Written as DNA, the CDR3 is TGTGCCAGTAGTATCAAGTCGAGACCCACCCAAGAGGCCCAGTACTTC.

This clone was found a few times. The CDR3 sequence: CASSVKRGPGNTIYF. The CDR3 nucleotides are TGCGCCAGCAGTGTGAAAAGGGGGCCTGGAAACACCATATATTTT. The gene calls are TRBV10-1 and TRBJ1-3; 7 bases agree with TRBD1. The CDR3 runs to 15 residues. Trimming cost V 4 bases and J 2 bases; bases outside gene matches: 5. Germline CDR1 is WNHNN and CDR2 is SYGVQD (reference sequence).

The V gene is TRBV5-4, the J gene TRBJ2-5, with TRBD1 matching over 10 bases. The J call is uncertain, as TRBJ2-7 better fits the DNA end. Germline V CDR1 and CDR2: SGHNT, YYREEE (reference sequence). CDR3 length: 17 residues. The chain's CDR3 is CASSDPSGQGISYEQYF. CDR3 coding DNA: TGTGCCAGCAGCGACCCTTCGGGACAGGGGATTTCCTACGAGCAGTACTTC.

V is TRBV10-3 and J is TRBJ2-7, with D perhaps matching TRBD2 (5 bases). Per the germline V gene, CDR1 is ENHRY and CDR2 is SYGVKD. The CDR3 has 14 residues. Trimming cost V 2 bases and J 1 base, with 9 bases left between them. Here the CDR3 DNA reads TGTGCCATCAGTGAGGCGGGTTCGTCCTACGAGCAGTACTTC. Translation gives CAISEAGSSYEQYF.

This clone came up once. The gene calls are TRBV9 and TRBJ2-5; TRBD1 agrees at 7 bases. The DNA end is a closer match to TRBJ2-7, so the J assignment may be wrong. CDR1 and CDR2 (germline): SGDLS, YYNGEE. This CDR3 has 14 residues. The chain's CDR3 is CASSPRQGAYEQYF. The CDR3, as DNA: TGTGCCAGCAGCCCTCGCCAGGGGGCCTACGAGCAGTACTTC.

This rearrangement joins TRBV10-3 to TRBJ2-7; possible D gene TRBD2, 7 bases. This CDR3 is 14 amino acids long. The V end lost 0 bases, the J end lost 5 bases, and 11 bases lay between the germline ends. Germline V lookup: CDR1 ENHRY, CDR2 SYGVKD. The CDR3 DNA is TGTGCCATCAGTGAGTCGCGGGGGCTCCACGAGCAGTACTTC. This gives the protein CAISESRGLHEQYF.

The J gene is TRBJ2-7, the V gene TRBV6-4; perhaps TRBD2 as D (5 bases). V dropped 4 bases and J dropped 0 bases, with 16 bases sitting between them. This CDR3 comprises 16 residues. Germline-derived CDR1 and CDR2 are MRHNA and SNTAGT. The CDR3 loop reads CASSGGGRTSSYEQYF. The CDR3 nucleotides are TGTGCCAGCAGTGGCGGAGGCAGGACCAGCTCCTACGAGCAGTACTTC.

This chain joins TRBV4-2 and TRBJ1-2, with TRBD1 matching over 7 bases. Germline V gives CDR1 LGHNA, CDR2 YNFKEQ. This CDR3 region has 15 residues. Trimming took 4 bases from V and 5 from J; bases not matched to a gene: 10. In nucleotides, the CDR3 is TGTGCCAGCAGCCTGAGGGGGCTGGTGGGATATGGCTACACCTTC. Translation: CASSLRGLVGYGYTF.

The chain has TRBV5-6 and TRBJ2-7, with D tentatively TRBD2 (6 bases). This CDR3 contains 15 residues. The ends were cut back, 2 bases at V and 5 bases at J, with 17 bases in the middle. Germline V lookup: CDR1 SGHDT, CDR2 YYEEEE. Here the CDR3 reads CASSFGGRERNEQYF. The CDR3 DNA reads TGTGCCAGCAGCTTCGGAGGCCGGGAGAGAAACGAGCAGTACTTC.

The CDR3 nucleotides are TGTGCCATTCAAACAGGTCCTTGGGACGAGCAGTACTTC. It translates to CAIQTGPWDEQYF. The V call is TRBV10-3, the J call TRBJ2-7, with D possibly TRBD1 on 5 matching bases. CDR3 length equals 13 residues. Trimming removed 9 bases from V and 5 bases from J, with 17 bases in between. In germline, CDR1 is ENHRY, CDR2 SYGVKD.

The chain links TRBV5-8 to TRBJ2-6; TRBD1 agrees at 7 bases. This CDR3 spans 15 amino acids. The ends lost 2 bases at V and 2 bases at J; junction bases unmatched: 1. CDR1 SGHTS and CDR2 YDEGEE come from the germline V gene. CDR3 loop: CASSFDRAGANVLTF. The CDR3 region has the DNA TGTGCCAGCAGCTTTGACAGGGCTGGGGCCAACGTCCTGACTTTC. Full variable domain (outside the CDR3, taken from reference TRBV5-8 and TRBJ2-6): EAGVTQSPTHLIKTRGQQATLRCSPISGHTSVYWYQQALGLGLQFLLWYDEGEERNRGNFPPRFSGRQFPNYSSELNVNALELEDSALYLCASSFDRAGANVLTFGAGSRLTVL.

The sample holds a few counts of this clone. CDR3 nucleotide sequence: TGTGCCATCAGTGAGTCGGCAGCTGGGGCCAACGTCCTGACTTTC. This translates into CAISESAAGANVLTF. V and J are TRBV10-3 and TRBJ2-6; D unresolved. This CDR3 region has 15 residues. Deletions cut 0 bases from V and 2 bases from J, with 5 bases between. CDR1 ENHRY and CDR2 SYGVKD come from the germline V gene.

CDR3 coding DNA: TGCGCCAGCAGTAGGCTAGCGGGCTCTAGCACAGATACGCAGTATTTT. Protein: CASSRLAGSSTDTQYF. The chain is built from TRBV5-1 and TRBJ2-3; 8 bases are a match to TRBD2. The germline V gene encodes CDR1 SGHRS and CDR2 YFSETQ. The CDR3 sequence is 16 residues long. V trimming: 5 bases; J trimming: 0 bases; junction bases outside the gene matches: 8.

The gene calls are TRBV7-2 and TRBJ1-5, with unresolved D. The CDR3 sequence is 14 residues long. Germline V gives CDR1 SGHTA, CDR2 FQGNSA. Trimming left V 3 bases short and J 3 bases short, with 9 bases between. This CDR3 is CASSLNWANQPQHF. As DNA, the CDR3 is TGTGCCAGCAGCTTGAACTGGGCCAATCAGCCCCAGCATTTT. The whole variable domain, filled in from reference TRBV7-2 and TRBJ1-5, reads GAGVSQSPSNKVTEKGKDVELRCDPISGHTALYWYRQSLGQGLEFLIYFQGNSAPDKSGLPSDRFSAERTGGSVSTLTIQRTQQEDSAVYLCASSLNWANQPQHFGDGTRLSIL.

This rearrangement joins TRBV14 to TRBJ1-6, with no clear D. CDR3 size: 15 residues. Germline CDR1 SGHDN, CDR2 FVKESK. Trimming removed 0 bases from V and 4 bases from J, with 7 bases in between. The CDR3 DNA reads TGTGCCAGCAGCCAAGATGCGGGGTATAATTCACCCCTCCACTTT. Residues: CASSQDAGYNSPLHF.

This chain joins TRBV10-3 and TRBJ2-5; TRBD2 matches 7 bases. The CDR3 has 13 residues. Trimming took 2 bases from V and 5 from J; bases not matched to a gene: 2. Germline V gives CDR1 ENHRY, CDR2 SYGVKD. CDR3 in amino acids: CAISEGGDETQYF. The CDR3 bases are TGTGCCATCAGTGAGGGGGGGGATGAGACCCAGTACTTC.

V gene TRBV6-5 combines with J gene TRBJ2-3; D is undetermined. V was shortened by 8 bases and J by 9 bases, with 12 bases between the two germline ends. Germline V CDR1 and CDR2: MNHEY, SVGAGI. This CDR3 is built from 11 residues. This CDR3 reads CASGQSWTQYF. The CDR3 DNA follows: TGTGCCAGCGGGCAGAGTTGGACGCAGTATTTT.

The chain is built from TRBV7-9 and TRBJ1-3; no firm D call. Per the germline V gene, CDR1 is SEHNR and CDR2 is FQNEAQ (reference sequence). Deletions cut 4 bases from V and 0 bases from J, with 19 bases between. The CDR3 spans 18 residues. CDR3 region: CASSSPTGSGNSGNTIYF. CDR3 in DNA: TGTGCCAGCAGCTCCCCCACTGGGTCAGGAAACTCTGGAAACACCATATATTTT.

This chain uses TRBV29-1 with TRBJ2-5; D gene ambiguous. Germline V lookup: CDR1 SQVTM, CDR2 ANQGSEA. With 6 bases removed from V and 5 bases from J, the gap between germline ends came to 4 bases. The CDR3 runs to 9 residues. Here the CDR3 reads CSVSETQYF. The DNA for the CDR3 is TGCAGCGTGTCTGAGACCCAGTACTTC.

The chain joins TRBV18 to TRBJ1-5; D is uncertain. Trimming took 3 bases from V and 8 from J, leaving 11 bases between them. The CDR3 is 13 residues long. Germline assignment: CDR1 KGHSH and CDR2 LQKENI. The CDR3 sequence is CASSPDISEPQHF. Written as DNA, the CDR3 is TGTGCCAGCTCACCTGACATTTCTGAGCCCCAGCATTTT.

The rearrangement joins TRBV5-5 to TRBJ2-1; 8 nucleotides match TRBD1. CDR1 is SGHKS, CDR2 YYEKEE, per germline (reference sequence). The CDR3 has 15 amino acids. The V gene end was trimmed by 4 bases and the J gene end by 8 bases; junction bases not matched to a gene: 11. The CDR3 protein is CASSGTGIKEDEQFF. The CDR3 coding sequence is TGTGCCAGCAGCGGGACAGGTATCAAGGAGGATGAGCAGTTCTTC.

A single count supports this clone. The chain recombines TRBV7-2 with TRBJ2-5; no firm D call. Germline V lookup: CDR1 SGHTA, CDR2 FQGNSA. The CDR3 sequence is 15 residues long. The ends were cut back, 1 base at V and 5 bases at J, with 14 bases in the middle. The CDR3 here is CASSLVVVVRETQYF. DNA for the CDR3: TGTGCCAGCAGCTTAGTGGTAGTAGTCAGGGAGACCCAGTACTTC.

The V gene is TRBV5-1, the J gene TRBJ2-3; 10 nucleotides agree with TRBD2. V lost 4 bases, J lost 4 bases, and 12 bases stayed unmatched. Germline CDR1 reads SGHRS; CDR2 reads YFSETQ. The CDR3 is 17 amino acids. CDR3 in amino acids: CASSPELAGTGSDTQYF. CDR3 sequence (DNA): TGCGCCAGCAGCCCGGAACTAGCGGGGACGGGGTCAGATACGCAGTATTTT.

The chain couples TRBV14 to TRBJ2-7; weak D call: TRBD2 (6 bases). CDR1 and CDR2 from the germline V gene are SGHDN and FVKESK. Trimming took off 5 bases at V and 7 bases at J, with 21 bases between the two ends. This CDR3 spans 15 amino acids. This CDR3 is CASSARLGRAGEQYF. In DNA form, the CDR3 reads TGTGCCAGCAGCGCACGTCTTGGCAGGGCGGGAGAGCAGTACTTC.